The clone carrying this T cell receptor beta chain was recorded many times. The sample is drawn from a study of T cells after yellow fever vaccination. Study-wide background: Fractions containing few cells were prepared with SMART-Seq v4 Ultra Low Input. Study-level findings and limits: Once the booster was given, most primary-vaccination clones reappeared, at approximately 97% for CD4 and over 85% for CD8. When the response was secondary, it was weaker but reached its peak faster, day 5 versus 15.

The germline V and J ends were trimmed by 5 bases and 1 base, with 13 bases remaining between them. The germline V gene encodes CDR1 LNHNV and CDR2 YYDKDF (reference sequence). The CDR3 covers 15 residues. By 5'RACE template switching, TCR cDNA was produced, with a universal primer site and UMIs added in the process. TCRdb reprocessed the 5' RACE reads via MiXCR and lists one record per CDR3 protein. The data hold approximately 27,000 distinct CDR3 sequences, with around 5.5% observed a single time. Sequencing used PBMCs, either bulk or a sorted T-cell subset (CD4+, CD8+, memory, or dextramer-sorted; not recorded which), obtained 15 days after the yellow fever booster vaccination. V gene TRBV15 combines with J gene TRBJ2-3; the D gene is possibly TRBD2 (5 bases). This clonotype was obtained from a man younger than 45 who received the YFV17D yellow fever vaccine. CDR3: CATSQERARTDTQYF. As DNA, the CDR3 is TGTGCCACCAGCCAAGAGAGGGCTCGCACAGATACGCAGTATTTT. Drawing the rest from reference TRBV15 and TRBJ2-3, the complete variable domain is DAMVIQNPRYQVTQFGKPVTLSCSQTLNHNVMYWYQQKSSQAPKLLFHYYDKDFNNEADTPDNFQSRRPNTSFCFLDIRSPGLGDTAMYLCATSQERARTDTQYFGPGTRLTVL.